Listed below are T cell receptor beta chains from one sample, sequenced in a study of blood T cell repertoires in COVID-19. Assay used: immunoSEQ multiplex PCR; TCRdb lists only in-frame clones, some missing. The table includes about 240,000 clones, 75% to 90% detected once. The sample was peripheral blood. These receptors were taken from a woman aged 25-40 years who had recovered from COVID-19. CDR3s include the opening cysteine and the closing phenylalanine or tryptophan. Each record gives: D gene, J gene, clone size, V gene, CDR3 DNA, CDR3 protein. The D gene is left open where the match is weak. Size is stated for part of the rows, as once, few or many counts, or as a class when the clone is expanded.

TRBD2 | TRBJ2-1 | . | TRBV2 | TGTGCCAGCTTTAGACCGGGACTAGCGGGAAACAATGAGCAGTTCTTC | CASFRPGLAGNNEQFF
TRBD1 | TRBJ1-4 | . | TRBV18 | TGTGCCAGCGGCCGACAGGGTGCTAATGAAAAACTGTTTTTT | CASGRQGANEKLFF
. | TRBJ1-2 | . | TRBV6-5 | TGTGCCAGCACGCCCGCTAGGGGAAGCACCTATGGCTACACCTTC | CASTPARGSTYGYTF
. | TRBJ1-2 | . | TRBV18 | TGTGCCAGCTCAACTGACAGTTCCTATGGCTACACCTTC | CASSTDSSYGYTF
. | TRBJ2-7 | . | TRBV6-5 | TGTGCCAGCAGTTACTCGGCGGCGGGTCCCTACGAGCAGTACTTC | CASSYSAAGPYEQYF
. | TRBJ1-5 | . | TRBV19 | TGTGCCAGTAGTATAGCCCTGAGTCAGCCCCAGCATTTT | CASSIALSQPQHF
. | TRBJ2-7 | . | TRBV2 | TGTGCCAGCAGCTACTCACAGGTAGAGCAGTACTTC | CASSYSQVEQYF
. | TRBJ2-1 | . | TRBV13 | TGTGCCAGCAGCTCTGCCACCCTTGCACCAACCTCGATTAGCTCCTACAATGAGCAGTTCTTC | CASSSATLAPTSISSYNEQFF
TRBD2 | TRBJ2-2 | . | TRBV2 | TGTGCCAGCAGTGGGACTAGCCCCGGCACCGGGGAGCTGTTTTTT | CASSGTSPGTGELFF
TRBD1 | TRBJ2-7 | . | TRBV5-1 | TGCGCCAGCAGCCCCCGGGACAGGGATCGGGAGCAGTACTTC | CASSPRDRDREQYF
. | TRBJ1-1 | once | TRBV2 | TGTGCCAGCAGTGAAGCCAGGGGTGCATCTGAAGCTTTCTTT | CASSEARGASEAFF
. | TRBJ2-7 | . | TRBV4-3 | TGCGCCAGCAGCCAAGATCTTCCCCGTTCCGGGACATACGCACCCTACGAGCAGTACTTC | CASSQDLPRSGTYAPYEQYF
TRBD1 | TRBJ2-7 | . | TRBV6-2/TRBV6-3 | TGTGCCAGCAGTTACCCAACCTTAAGGACAGGGGAACTCTACGAGCAGTACTTC | CASSYPTLRTGELYEQYF
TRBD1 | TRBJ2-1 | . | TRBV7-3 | TGTGCCAGCAGCCGCATGGACAGGGCAGACAATGAGCAGTTCTTC | CASSRMDRADNEQFF
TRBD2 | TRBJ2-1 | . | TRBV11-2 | TGTGCCGGAAAGCTAGCGGGGGGAAATGAGCAGTTCTTC | CAGKLAGGNEQFF
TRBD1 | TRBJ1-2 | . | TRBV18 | TGTGCCAGCTCACCACAGGGACAGGGACCAACTAACTATGGCTACACCTTC | CASSPQGQGPTNYGYTF
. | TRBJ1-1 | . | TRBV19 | TGTGCCAGTAGGGCCCGGCAGGAAACTGAAGCTTTCTTT | CASRARQETEAFF
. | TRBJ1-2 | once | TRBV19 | TGTGCCAGTAGTCCGCAGGCAAGGGGGATCGATGGCTACACCTTC | CASSPQARGIDGYTF
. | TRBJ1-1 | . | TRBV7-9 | TGTGCCGCTCGTGGGGAGCTAGGCACTGAAGCTTTCTTT | CAARGELGTEAFF
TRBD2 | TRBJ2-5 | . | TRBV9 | TGTGCCAGCAGCGGATCTAGCGGGGGGCACCAAGAGACCCAGTACTTC | CASSGSSGGHQETQYF
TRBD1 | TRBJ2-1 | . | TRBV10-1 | TGCGCCAGCAGTGAGGGACAGGGGACCTACAATGAGCAGTTCTTC | CASSEGQGTYNEQFF
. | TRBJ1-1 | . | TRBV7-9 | TGTGCCAGCAGCTTAGAGGGGGTTACTGAAGCTTTCTTT | CASSLEGVTEAFF
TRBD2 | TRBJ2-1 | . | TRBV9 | TGTGCCAGCAGCGTAGCGGATAGCGGGGGGGCGGACAATGAGCAGTTCTTC | CASSVADSGGADNEQFF
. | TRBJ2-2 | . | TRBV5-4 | TGTGCCAGCAACGACAGGAGGAACACCGGGGAGCTGTTTTTT | CASNDRRNTGELFF